Listed below are T cell receptor beta chains from one sample, sequenced in a study of T cell responses to AZD1222 COVID-19 vaccine. Some clones are missing from TCRdb's copy, which holds only in-frame ones; the method was immunoSEQ multiplex PCR. Of about 150,000 clones listed, roughly nine tenths are singletons. Specimen: peripheral blood, collected after recovery from COVID-19. These receptors were taken from an adult who had recovered from COVID-19. CDR3s include the opening cysteine and the closing phenylalanine or tryptophan.

CDR3 length,V gene,J gene,CDR3 protein
14,TRBV10-3,TRBJ1-6,CAISASGQNSPLHF
14,TRBV5-1,TRBJ1-2,CASSYNRDTGGYTF
14,TRBV27,TRBJ1-3,CASSQLGGTDTIYF
13,TRBV5-6,TRBJ1-1,CASSRDRGTEAFF
21,TRBV14,TRBJ2-7,CASSPAGLAGGQFPTTQVQYF
14,TRBV7-2,TRBJ1-2,CASSFPGTPGGYTF
14,TRBV5-6,TRBJ2-2,CASSLFQESGELFF
15,TRBV11-3,TRBJ2-5,CASSLGGTVIQTQYF
15,TRBV19,TRBJ1-5,CASMGDTHSNQPQHF
14,TRBV9,TRBJ2-5,CASSVGGSAETQYF
14,TRBV5-4,TRBJ2-2,CASSLVGNTGELFF
16,TRBV6-6,TRBJ2-7,CASSYVGLPPMGEQYF
11,TRBV5-1,TRBJ2-3,CASSLSDTQYF
14,TRBV7-9,TRBJ2-3,CASSQTSGTDTQYF
14,TRBV28,TRBJ2-5,CASSPGTGRETQYF
13,TRBV7-8,TRBJ1-3,CASSLGTGNTIYF
15,TRBV18,TRBJ1-1,CASSPPSQSNTEAFF
13,TRBV18,TRBJ1-5,CASSQQENQPQHF
14,TRBV9,TRBJ1-2,CASSVGVGSLGYTF
14,TRBV28,TRBJ2-3,CASSLYILTDTQYF
12,TRBV12-5,TRBJ1-2,CASGADRGGYTF
14,TRBV3-1/TRBV3-2,TRBJ2-2,CASSQTGRTGELFF